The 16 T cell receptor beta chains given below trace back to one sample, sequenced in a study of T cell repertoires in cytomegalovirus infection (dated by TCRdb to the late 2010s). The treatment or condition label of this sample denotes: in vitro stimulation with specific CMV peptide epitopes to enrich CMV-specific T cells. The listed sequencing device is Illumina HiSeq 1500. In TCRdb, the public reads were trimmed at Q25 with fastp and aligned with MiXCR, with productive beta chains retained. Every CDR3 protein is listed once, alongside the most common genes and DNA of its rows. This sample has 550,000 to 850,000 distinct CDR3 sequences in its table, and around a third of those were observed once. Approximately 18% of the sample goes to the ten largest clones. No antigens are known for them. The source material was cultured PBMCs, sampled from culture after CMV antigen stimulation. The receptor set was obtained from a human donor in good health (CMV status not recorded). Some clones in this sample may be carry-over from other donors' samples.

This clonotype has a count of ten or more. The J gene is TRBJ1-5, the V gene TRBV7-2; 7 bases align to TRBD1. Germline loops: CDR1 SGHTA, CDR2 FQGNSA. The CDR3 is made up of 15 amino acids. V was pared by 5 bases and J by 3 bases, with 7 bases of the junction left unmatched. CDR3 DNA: TGTGCCAGCAGCCGATTTACAGGGGACAATCAGCCCCAGCATTTT. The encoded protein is CASSRFTGDNQPQHF.

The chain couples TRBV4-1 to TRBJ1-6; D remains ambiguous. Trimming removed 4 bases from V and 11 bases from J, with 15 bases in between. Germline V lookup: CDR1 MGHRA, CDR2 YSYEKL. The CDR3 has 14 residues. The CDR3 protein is CASSPFLDRAPLHF. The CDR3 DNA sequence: TGCGCCAGCAGCCCCTTCTTGGATAGAGCACCCCTCCACTTT.

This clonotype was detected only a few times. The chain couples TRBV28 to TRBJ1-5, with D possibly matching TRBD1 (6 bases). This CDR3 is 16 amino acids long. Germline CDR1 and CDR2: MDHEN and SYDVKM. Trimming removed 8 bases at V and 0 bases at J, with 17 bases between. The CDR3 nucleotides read TGTGCCAGCGCTAGGGGGGGGCAATATAGCAATCAGCCCCAGCATTTT. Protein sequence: CASARGGQYSNQPQHF.

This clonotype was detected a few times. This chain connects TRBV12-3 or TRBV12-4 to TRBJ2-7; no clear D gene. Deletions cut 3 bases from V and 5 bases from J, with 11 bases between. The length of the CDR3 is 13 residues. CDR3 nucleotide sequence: TGTGCCAGCAGTTTGGGCCCGCCCCACGAGCAGTACTTC. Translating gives CASSLGPPHEQYF.

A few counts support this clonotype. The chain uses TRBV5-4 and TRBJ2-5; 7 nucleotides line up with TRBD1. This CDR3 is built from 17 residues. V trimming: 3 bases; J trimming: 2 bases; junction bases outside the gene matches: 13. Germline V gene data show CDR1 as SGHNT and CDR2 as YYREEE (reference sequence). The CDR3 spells CASSSTGQVLEQETQYF. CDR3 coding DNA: TGTGCCAGCAGCTCAACTGGACAGGTCCTGGAGCAAGAGACCCAGTACTTC.

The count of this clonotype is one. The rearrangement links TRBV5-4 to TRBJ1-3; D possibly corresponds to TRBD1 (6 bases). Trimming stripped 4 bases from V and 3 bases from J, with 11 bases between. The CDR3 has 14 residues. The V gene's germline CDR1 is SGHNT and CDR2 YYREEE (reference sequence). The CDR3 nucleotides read TGTGCCAGCAGCGGGGGGGCTAGTGGAAACACCATATATTTT. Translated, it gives CASSGGASGNTIYF.

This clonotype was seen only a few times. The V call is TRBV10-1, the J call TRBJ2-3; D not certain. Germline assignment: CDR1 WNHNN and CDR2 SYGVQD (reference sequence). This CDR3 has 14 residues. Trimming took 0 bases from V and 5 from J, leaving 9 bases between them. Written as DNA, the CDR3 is TGCGCCAGCAGTGAGTCGAGGTTTGGAGATACGCAGTATTTT. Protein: CASSESRFGDTQYF.

CDR3 DNA sequence: TGTGCCAGCAGCGTAAGGCCCCCGAGACAGGGTAACGGCTACACCTTC. It is translated as CASSVRPPRQGNGYTF. The chain links TRBV9 to TRBJ1-2; 7 bases are a match to TRBD1. This CDR3 is 16 amino acids long. The trim removed 1 base at V and 8 bases at J, leaving 14 bases unmatched. Germline CDR1 is SGDLS and CDR2 is YYNGEE.

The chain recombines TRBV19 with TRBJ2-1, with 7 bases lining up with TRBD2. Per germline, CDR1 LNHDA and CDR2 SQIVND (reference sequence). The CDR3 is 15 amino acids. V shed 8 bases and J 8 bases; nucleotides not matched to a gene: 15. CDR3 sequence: CASRSGTNPWDEQFF. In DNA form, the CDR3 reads TGTGCCAGTCGCTCCGGGACTAACCCCTGGGATGAGCAGTTCTTC. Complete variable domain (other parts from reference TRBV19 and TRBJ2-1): DGGITQSPKYLFRKEGQNVTLSCEQNLNHDAMYWYRQDPGQGLRLIYYSQIVNDFQKGDIAEGYSVSREKKESFPLTVTSAQKNPTAFYLCASRSGTNPWDEQFFGPGTRLTVL.

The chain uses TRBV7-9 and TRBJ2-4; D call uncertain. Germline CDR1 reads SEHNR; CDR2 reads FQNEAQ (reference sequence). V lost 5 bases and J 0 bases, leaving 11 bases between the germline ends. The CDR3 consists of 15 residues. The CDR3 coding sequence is TGTGCCAGCAGCGCGTCATTCTTAGCCAAAAACATTCAGTACTTC. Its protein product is CASSASFLAKNIQYF.

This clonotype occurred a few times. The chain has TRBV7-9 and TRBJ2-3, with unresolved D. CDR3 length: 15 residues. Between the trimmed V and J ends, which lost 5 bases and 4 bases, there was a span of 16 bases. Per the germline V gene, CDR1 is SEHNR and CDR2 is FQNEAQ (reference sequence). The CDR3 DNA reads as TGTGCCAGCAGCGTAGGCCCTTCAGTGGCAGATACGCAGTATTTT. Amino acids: CASSVGPSVADTQYF.

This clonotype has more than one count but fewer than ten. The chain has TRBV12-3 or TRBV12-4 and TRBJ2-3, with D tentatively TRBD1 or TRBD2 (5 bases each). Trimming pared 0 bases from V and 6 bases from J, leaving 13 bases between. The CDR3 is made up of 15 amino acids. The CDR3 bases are TGTGCCAGCAGTTTAGCTAGCCGAGGGACGGATACGCAGTATTTT. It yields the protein CASSLASRGTDTQYF.

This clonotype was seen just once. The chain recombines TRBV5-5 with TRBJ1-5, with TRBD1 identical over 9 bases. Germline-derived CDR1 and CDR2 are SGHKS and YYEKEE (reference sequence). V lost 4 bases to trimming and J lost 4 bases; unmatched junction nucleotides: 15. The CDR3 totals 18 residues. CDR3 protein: CASSRTGANSPINQPQHF. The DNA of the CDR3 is TGTGCCAGCAGCCGGACAGGGGCTAACAGCCCAATTAATCAGCCCCAGCATTTT.

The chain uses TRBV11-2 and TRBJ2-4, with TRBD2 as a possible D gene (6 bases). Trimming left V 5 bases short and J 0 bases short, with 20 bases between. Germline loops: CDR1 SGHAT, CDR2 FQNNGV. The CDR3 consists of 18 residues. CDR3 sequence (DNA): TGTGCCAGCAGCCCAGGGTTAGCGGAAGGACTAGCCAAAAACATTCAGTACTTC. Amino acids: CASSPGLAEGLAKNIQYF.

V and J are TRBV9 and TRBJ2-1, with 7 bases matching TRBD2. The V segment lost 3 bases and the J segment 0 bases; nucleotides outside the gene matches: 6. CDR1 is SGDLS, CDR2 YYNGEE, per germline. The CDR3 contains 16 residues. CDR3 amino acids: CASSGRSGYSYNEQFF. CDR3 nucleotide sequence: TGTGCCAGCAGCGGACGTAGCGGGTACTCCTACAATGAGCAGTTCTTC.

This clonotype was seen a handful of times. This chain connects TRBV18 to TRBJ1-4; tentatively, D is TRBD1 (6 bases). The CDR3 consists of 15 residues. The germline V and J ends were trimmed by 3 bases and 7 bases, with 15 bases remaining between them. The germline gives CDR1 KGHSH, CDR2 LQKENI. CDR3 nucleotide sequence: TGTGCCAGCTCACCGTTGGGCAGGGGCGGTGAAAAACTGTTTTTT. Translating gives CASSPLGRGGEKLFF.